This TCR beta chain was recovered during a study of T cell repertoires in cytomegalovirus infection. For the study at large: Matching HLA type and CMV infection were both indicated by public TCR beta signatures.

The CDR3 runs 16 residues. Trimming took 5 bases from V and 0 from J; bases not matched to a gene: 2. Germline V gene data show CDR1 as WSHSY and CDR2 as SAAADI. Study outcomes and limitations: Totalled public TCR beta family frequency picked out people who carried CMV plus the relevant HLA. CMV-specific TCR beta clonotypes restricted by HLA-C dominated the ex vivo response.

TCRdb independently ran MiXCR on the reads; one entry per CDR3 protein. The table has approximately 500,000 distinct CDR3 sequences, approximately 16% seen once. Of note for this clonotype: As yet, its antigen is unknown.

The TCR was taken from a human donor in good health (CMV status not recorded). Some clones in this sample may be carry-over from other donors' samples. Sequences were obtained from CD8+ T cells from PBMCs. V gene TRBV10-2 combines with J gene TRBJ2-1, with 12 bases that match TRBD2. The CDR3 DNA is TGCGCCAGCAGTCCTAGCGGGGGGGCCTCCTACAATGAGCAGTTCTTC. Encoded protein: CASSPSGGASYNEQFF.